A single sample gave rise to the 26 T cell receptor beta chains below, sequenced in a study of T cells after yellow fever vaccination. MiXCR, applied by TCRdb to the 5' RACE reads, yields one record per CDR3 protein. The sample shows 300,000 to 450,000 distinct CDR3 sequences, 7% to 10% of them seen only once. The sample here was PBMCs, taken roughly 46 days after the first yellow fever vaccination. Receptor source: a young man who received the YFV17D yellow fever vaccine.

The chain is built from TRBV11-2 and TRBJ1-1; 7 bases align to TRBD1. V lost 5 bases to trimming and J lost 7 bases; unmatched junction nucleotides: 10. The germline gives CDR1 SGHAT, CDR2 FQNNGV. CDR3 length: 14 amino acids. CDR3 residues: CASSARGGLYEAFF. The CDR3 nucleotides are TGTGCCAGCAGCGCCCGAGGGGGCCTTTATGAAGCTTTCTTT.

This clonotype has a handful of counts. V usage is TRBV7-9 and J usage is TRBJ1-6; D ambiguous. Germline CDR1 and CDR2: SEHNR and FQNEAQ (reference sequence). This CDR3 has 15 amino acids. V shed 0 bases and J shed 9 bases, with 12 bases lying between them. The CDR3 bases are TGTGCCAGCAGCTTAGCTGGTGTCCCCGGTTCACCCCTCCACTTT. It translates to CASSLAGVPGSPLHF.

In this sample, this clonotype turned up a few times. The CDR3 DNA reads as TGTGCCAGCAGCACTGCCCACAGGGACACTGAAGCTTTCTTT. Translating gives CASSTAHRDTEAFF. This chain joins TRBV7-2 and TRBJ1-1, with D perhaps matching TRBD1 (6 bases). CDR3 length: 14 residues. The germline V and J ends were trimmed by 5 bases and 3 bases, with 13 bases remaining between them. Germline CDR1 reads SGHTA; CDR2 reads FQGNSA.

In this sample, this clonotype turned up many times. The rearrangement uses TRBV5-4 and TRBJ1-4; TRBD1 might be the D (6 bases). The length of the CDR3 is 14 residues. In germline, CDR1 is SGHNT, CDR2 YYREEE (reference sequence). Trimming stripped 0 bases from V and 5 bases from J, with 8 bases between. CDR3 nucleotides: TGTGCCAGCAGCTTGGCAGGGGCCAATGAAAAACTGTTTTTT. Translation: CASSLAGANEKLFF.

In this sample, this clonotype turned up a few times. The junction departs from germline at one end; a sequencing error may be responsible. The chain uses TRBV7-7 and TRBJ1-1; D perhaps matches TRBD1 (6 bases). The CDR3 covers 16 residues. Germline V CDR1 and CDR2: SSHAT, FNYEAQ (reference sequence). CDR3 protein: CASSLMTGDGNTEAFF. CDR3 sequence (DNA): TGTGCTAGCAGCTTAATGACAGGTGACGGGAACACTGAAGCTTTCTTT. Full variable domain (rest looked up from reference TRBV7-7 and TRBJ1-1): GAGVSQSPRYKVTKRGQDVTLRCDPISSHATLYWYQQALGQGPEFLTYFNYEAQPDKSGLPSDRFSAERPEGSISTLTIQRTEQRDSAMYRCASSLMTGDGNTEAFFGQGTRLTVV.

This clonotype was counted only a few times. The chain joins TRBV12-3 or TRBV12-4 to TRBJ2-3; D is unclear. CDR3 length: 15 amino acids. V was cut by 1 base and J by 2 bases, with 10 bases left in between. The DNA of the CDR3 is TGTGCCAGCAGTTTAGGGGTCCCGCCCACAGATACGCAGTATTTT. Protein sequence: CASSLGVPPTDTQYF.

The chain employs TRBV6-2 or TRBV6-3 and TRBJ2-2; 9 bases agree with TRBD1. The ends lost 2 bases at V and 6 bases at J; junction bases unmatched: 10. The CDR3 loop spans 17 amino acids. From germline, CDR1 is MNHEY and CDR2 SVGEGT. In DNA form, the CDR3 reads TGTGCCAGCAGTTACGAGGACAGGGGCGGGTATGCCGGGGAGCTGTTTTTT. This translates into CASSYEDRGGYAGELFF.

There are a few counts of this clonotype. The V call is TRBV7-2, the J call TRBJ1-2; weak D call: TRBD1 (6 bases). CDR1 SGHTA and CDR2 FQGNSA come from the germline V gene. The CDR3 is 15 residues long. The germline V and J ends were trimmed by 1 base and 4 bases, with 13 bases remaining between them. CDR3 residues: CASSLVPGEPYGYTF. CDR3 coding DNA: TGTGCCAGCAGCTTAGTGCCAGGGGAACCCTATGGCTACACCTTC.

This clonotype was counted between two and nine times. The chain is built from TRBV27 and TRBJ2-1; D is perhaps TRBD2 (6 bases). The CDR3 totals 11 residues. CDR1 MNHEY and CDR2 SMNVEV come from the germline V gene (reference sequence). Trimming stripped 9 bases from V and 8 bases from J, with 11 bases between. This CDR3 reads CASSGGDEQFF. The CDR3 coding sequence is TGTGCCAGTTCCGGGGGTGATGAGCAGTTCTTC.

The chain links TRBV19 to TRBJ2-3; D is uncertain. CDR1 is LNHDA, CDR2 SQIVND, per germline (reference sequence). V lost 1 base and J 3 bases, leaving 5 bases between the germline ends. The CDR3 consists of 13 residues. Here the CDR3 reads CASSIGSTDTQYF. CDR3 nucleotides: TGTGCCAGTAGTATAGGTTCGACAGATACGCAGTATTTT. Drawing the rest from reference TRBV19 and TRBJ2-3, the complete variable domain is DGGITQSPKYLFRKEGQNVTLSCEQNLNHDAMYWYRQDPGQGLRLIYYSQIVNDFQKGDIAEGYSVSREKKESFPLTVTSAQKNPTAFYLCASSIGSTDTQYFGPGTRLTVL.

This chain connects TRBV20-1 to TRBJ2-1, with 11 bases lining up with TRBD2. The CDR3 covers 16 residues. In germline, CDR1 is DFQATT, CDR2 SNEGSKA (reference sequence). V shed 5 bases, J shed 4 bases, and the junction held 10 bases outside the gene matches. Here the CDR3 reads CSAPDSGGAFYNEQFF. The CDR3 DNA follows: TGCAGTGCTCCAGATAGCGGGGGGGCCTTTTACAATGAGCAGTTCTTC.

The rearrangement uses TRBV5-1 and TRBJ2-3; TRBD2 aligns across 7 bases. This CDR3 comprises 16 residues. After removal of 0 bases from V and 2 bases from J, the junction contained 6 bases not matched to a gene. Germline V lookup: CDR1 SGHRS, CDR2 YFSETQ. In nucleotides, the CDR3 is TGCGCCAGCAGCTTGGGAACTAGCGATTACACAGATACGCAGTATTTT. Translation gives CASSLGTSDYTDTQYF.

The chain joins TRBV6-5 to TRBJ2-3; D might be TRBD1 or TRBD2, each matching 5 bases. From germline, CDR1 is MNHEY and CDR2 SVGAGI. Trimming left V 0 bases short and J 0 bases short, with 13 bases between. The length of the CDR3 is 17 residues. The CDR3 loop reads CASSYSGTLISTDTQYF. CDR3 in DNA: TGTGCCAGCAGTTACTCGGGGACCTTGATCAGCACAGATACGCAGTATTTT.

V gene TRBV29-1 combines with J gene TRBJ2-3; D uncertain. Trimming cost V 4 bases and J 3 bases, with 8 bases left between them. CDR1 and CDR2 from the germline V gene are SQVTM and ANQGSEA. The CDR3 has 12 amino acids. CDR3 nucleotides: TGCAGCGTTGCTGGTCGGACAGATACGCAGTATTTT. As protein: CSVAGRTDTQYF.

In this sample, this clonotype turned up a few times. The chain recombines TRBV12-3 or TRBV12-4 with TRBJ2-7, with TRBD1 as a possible D gene (6 bases). Trimming shortened V by 8 bases and J by 0 bases, and 17 bases separated the two germline ends. This CDR3 spans 15 amino acids. The chain's CDR3 is CASGLTGMGSYEQYV. CDR3 DNA: TGTGCCAGCGGGCTAACAGGGATGGGCTCCTACGAGCAGTACGTC.

The sample holds a few counts of this clonotype. V and J are TRBV5-1 and TRBJ2-4; 9 positions agree with TRBD1. The ends lost 3 bases at V and 9 bases at J; junction bases unmatched: 25. Germline V gene data show CDR1 as SGHRS and CDR2 as YFSETQ. The CDR3 is made up of 20 amino acids. The CDR3 spells CASSSKPTGTGLNNSGIQYF. Written as DNA, the CDR3 is TGCGCCAGCAGCTCGAAGCCCACCGGGACAGGGTTAAATAACTCCGGCATTCAGTACTTC. Looking up the rest from reference TRBV5-1 and TRBJ2-4 gives the full variable domain: KAGVTQTPRYLIKTRGQQVTLSCSPISGHRSVSWYQQTPGQGLQFLFEYFSETQRNKGNFPGRFSGRQFSNSRSEMNVSTLELGDSALYLCASSSKPTGTGLNNSGIQYFGAGTRLSVL.

This chain joins TRBV6-2 or TRBV6-3 and TRBJ2-5, with 9 positions matching TRBD2. The junction had 5 bases not matched to a gene; V was cut back by 5 bases and J by 1 base. Germline V lookup: CDR1 MNHEY, CDR2 SVGEGT. This CDR3 region has 15 residues. The DNA of the CDR3 is TGTGCCAGCAGTACAGATAGCGGGGGCCAAGAGACCCAGTACTTC. Translation: CASSTDSGGQETQYF.

This clonotype has more than one count but fewer than ten. The chain carries TRBV29-1 and TRBJ1-1; tentative D call: TRBD1 (5 bases). The CDR3 is 10 residues long. Germline V CDR1 and CDR2: SQVTM, ANQGSEA. The V end was cut by 2 bases, the J end by 9 bases, with 7 bases between. CDR3 sequence (DNA): TGCAGCGTTGAACAGGGTAAAGCTTTCTTT. It encodes CSVEQGKAFF.

This clonotype appeared a few times. The chain couples TRBV3-1 to TRBJ2-1; no clear D. V lost 4 bases and J lost 4, with 14 bases in between. CDR1 LGHDT and CDR2 YNNKEL come from the germline V gene (reference sequence). The CDR3 consists of 15 residues. DNA for the CDR3: TGTGCCAGCAGCCGAGATCGATCAGTATACAATGAGCAGTTCTTC. Its translation: CASSRDRSVYNEQFF.

The V and J genes are TRBV25-1 and TRBJ1-4, with D hard to call. Trimming left V 3 bases short and J 13 bases short, with 12 bases between. The CDR3 has 12 amino acids. Germline CDR1 reads MGHDK; CDR2 reads SYGVNS. CDR3 sequence (DNA): TGTGCCAGCAGTGAGAGACCCGGTAGACTGTTTTTT. It translates to CASSERPGRLFF. The entire variable domain, with the rest obtained from reference TRBV25-1 and TRBJ1-4, is as follows: EADIYQTPRYLVIGTGKKITLECSQTMGHDKMYWYQQDPGMELHLIHYSYGVNSTEKGDLSSESTVSRIRTEHFPLTLESARPSHTSQYLCASSERPGRLFFGSGTQLSVL.

The V call is TRBV11-1, the J call TRBJ2-1; no definite D call. This CDR3 is 15 amino acids long. Germline V gives CDR1 SGHAT, CDR2 FQDESV (reference sequence). The V and J ends lost 11 bases and 4 bases respectively, with 21 bases between them. As DNA, the CDR3 is TGTGCCGGGCTTGAGAGAACTTCGTGGTACAATGAGCAGTTCTTC. Its protein is CAGLERTSWYNEQFF.

The chain carries TRBV12-3 or TRBV12-4 and TRBJ2-1; 10 nucleotides agree with TRBD2. J lost 2 bases, V lost 6 bases, and 4 bases had no gene match. The CDR3 is 15 residues long. The CDR3 here is CASSRTSGPYNEQFF. The CDR3 DNA is TGTGCCAGCAGCCGGACTAGCGGTCCCTACAATGAGCAGTTCTTC.

The J gene is TRBJ2-7, the V gene TRBV5-1; 10 bases agree with TRBD1. V lost 0 bases to trimming and J lost 7 bases; unmatched junction nucleotides: 7. The CDR3 totals 15 residues. Germline V lookup: CDR1 SGHRS, CDR2 YFSETQ. CDR3 sequence reads: CASSLAGTGAREQYF. CDR3 sequence (DNA): TGCGCCAGCAGCTTGGCCGGGACAGGGGCTCGGGAGCAGTACTTC.

The table lists this clonotype with a few counts. The J gene is TRBJ2-7, the V gene TRBV5-1; 9 nucleotides align to TRBD1. Looked up from germline, CDR1 is SGHRS and CDR2 is YFSETQ. Trimming cost V 4 bases and J 4 bases; bases outside gene matches: 9. The CDR3 covers 15 residues. The CDR3 here is CASSLAPGQGYEQYF. The CDR3 DNA reads TGCGCCAGCAGCCTAGCTCCGGGACAGGGTTACGAGCAGTACTTC.

This clonotype was counted once. This may be a read error, as it is one base from a much larger clone. V usage is TRBV5-1 and J usage is TRBJ2-5; a possible D gene is TRBD2 (6 bases). CDR3 size: 16 residues. Germline assignment: CDR1 SGHRS and CDR2 YFSETQ. Between the trimmed V and J ends, which lost 3 bases and 2 bases, there was a span of 17 bases. CDR3 sequence reads: CASSSAGTGVQETQYF. DNA of the CDR3: TGCGCCAGCAGCTCCGCCGGGACTGGCGTTCAAGAGACCCAGTACTTC.

This clonotype was counted between two and nine times. The V and J genes are TRBV5-4 and TRBJ1-2; the D gene is possibly TRBD1 (5 bases). Trimming pared 3 bases from V and 4 bases from J, leaving 16 bases between. The CDR3 extends over 15 amino acids. Germline V lookup: CDR1 SGHNT, CDR2 YYREEE (reference sequence). CDR3 residues: CASSSPGRSFYGYTF. The DNA for the CDR3 is TGTGCCAGCAGCTCACCGGGACGGAGTTTCTATGGCTACACCTTC. Full variable domain (remainder filled in from reference TRBV5-4 and TRBJ1-2): ETGVTQSPTHLIKTRGQQVTLRCSSQSGHNTVSWYQQALGQGPQFIFQYYREEENGRGNFPPRFSGLQFPNYSSELNVNALELDDSALYLCASSSPGRSFYGYTFGSGTRLTVV.